This T cell receptor beta chain comes out of a study of T cells in Graves' hyperthyroidism and ophthalmopathy. General study findings and limits: Classification by a 13 V-J model distinguished ophthalmopathy from stable hyperthyroidism. Model-based prediction identified ophthalmopathy a median 6.5 months prior to its onset. Blood samples included most of the expanded thyroid clonotypes exceeding 0.001.

CDR1 is DFQATT, CDR2 SNEGSKA, per germline (reference sequence). The J segment lost 9 bases and the V segment lost 3 bases, leaving 10 bases of the junction unmatched. The CDR3 contains 13 residues. Using RNA transcripts as the source, TCR beta CDR3 regions were amplified. The TCR CDR3 was amplified in a first-round RT-PCR using the HTBI primer set. TCRdb reprocessed the multiplex PCR reads via MiXCR and lists one record per CDR3 protein. Found here are about 700,000 distinct CDR3 sequences, just under 45% of them singletons; the top ten hold less than 9%. A few counts support this clonotype. Its matching antigen is unknown.

The receptor was isolated from an adult man with Graves' disease, either hyperthyroidism or ophthalmopathy (not recorded which). Sequenced material: peripheral blood or thyroid tissue (not recorded which). The chain recombines TRBV20-1 with TRBJ2-5; TRBD1 agrees at 7 bases. The CDR3 bases are TGCAGTGCTAGTTATGGGACAGACGAGCCCCAGTACTTC. Translated, it gives CSASYGTDEPQYF.